This is a list of T cell receptor beta chains from one sample in a study of OX40 agonist ivuxolimab in advanced cancers. The repertoire was sequenced with immunoSEQ multiplex PCR; TCRdb's copy has only in-frame clones and lacks some. The sample includes over 95,000 clones, about 91% of them seen just once. The starting material was CD4+ or CD8+ T cells sorted from blood, obtained in a trial of the OX40 agonist ivuxolimab. Receptors were obtained from an adult with an advanced solid tumor such as melanoma, head and neck, liver or kidney cancer. CDR3s include the opening cysteine and the closing phenylalanine or tryptophan. Fields, in order: J gene, D gene, clone size, V gene, CDR3 length, CDR3 DNA, CDR3 protein. D genes are given only for firm matches. A row's size may be missing; if present it is once, few, many or a size class.

TRBJ2-5,NA,NA,TRBV7-2,14,TGTGCCAGCAGCTTAGTGCGGCGGGAAGAGACCCAGTACTTC,CASSLVRREETQYF
TRBJ2-2,TRBD2,few,TRBV14,17,TGTGCCAGCAGCCCAGCTGCCGCGGGAGGGAACACCGGGGAGCTGTTTTTT,CASSPAAAGGNTGELFF
TRBJ2-5,NA,NA,TRBV9,14,TGTGCCAGCAGCGTTACCCCTAGGGGGGAGACCCAGTACTTC,CASSVTPRGETQYF
TRBJ2-3,TRBD1,NA,TRBV5-1,15,TGCGCCAGCAGCCTAACAGGGGATAGCACAGATACGCAGTATTTT,CASSLTGDSTDTQYF
TRBJ2-7,TRBD1,NA,TRBV7-2,15,TGTGCCAGCAGCTTTAGGGGACAGGGGGCTTACGAGCAGTACTTC,CASSFRGQGAYEQYF
TRBJ2-3,NA,few,TRBV9,14,TGTGCCAGCAGCGTAGATAGGTCCACAGATACGCAGTATTTT,CASSVDRSTDTQYF
TRBJ2-3,NA,NA,TRBV19,13,TGTGCCAGTAGTATAAGGGATTCAGATACGCAGTATTTT,CASSIRDSDTQYF
TRBJ1-1,NA,NA,TRBV5-1,13,TGCGCCAGCAGACTAGACAAGAACACTGAAGCTTTCTTT,CASRLDKNTEAFF
TRBJ2-3,NA,NA,TRBV5-6,16,TGTGCCAGCAGCTTGAGAGGTAGCGGTAGCACAGATACGCAGTATTTT,CASSLRGSGSTDTQYF
TRBJ1-1,TRBD1,NA,TRBV28,14,TGTGCCAGCAGTTTATCGTACAGGGGTACTGAAGCTTTCTTT,CASSLSYRGTEAFF
TRBJ2-3,TRBD2,NA,TRBV7-9,19,TGTGCCAGCAGCTCCCCTCTAGCGGGAGGCCTCGATAGGACAGATACGCAGTATTTT,CASSSPLAGGLDRTDTQYF
TRBJ2-7,TRBD2,NA,TRBV7-2,15,TGTGCCAGCAGCTTAAACGGCGGGAGCTCCTACGAGCAGTACTTC,CASSLNGGSSYEQYF
TRBJ2-7,TRBD2,NA,TRBV9,22,TGTGCCAGCAGCGTAGGAGTTTCTGGCCCGACTAGCGGGAGCACAGTAACCTACGAGCAGTACTTC,CASSVGVSGPTSGSTVTYEQYF
TRBJ2-3,NA,NA,TRBV28,15,TGTGCCAGCAGCTCAAAACGGGGTAGCACAGATACGCAGTATTTT,CASSSKRGSTDTQYF
TRBJ1-5,NA,NA,TRBV6-6,16,TGTGCCAGCAGTCGAACCCAGGGGAGTAGCAATCAGCCCCAGCATTTT,CASSRTQGSSNQPQHF
TRBJ2-7,TRBD1,few,TRBV10-3,13,TGTGCCATCAGTGACAGGGGGTTTTACGAGCAGTACTTC,CAISDRGFYEQYF
TRBJ2-2,NA,NA,TRBV7-3,15,TGTGCCAGCAGCCTGGGACTCTCCTCCACCGGGGAGCTGTTTTTT,CASSLGLSSTGELFF
TRBJ1-5,NA,NA,TRBV19,15,TGTGCCAGTAGTATGGGCAGGGGTAGCAATCAGCCCCAGCATTTT,CASSMGRGSNQPQHF
TRBJ2-3,NA,NA,TRBV7-2,16,TGTGCCAGCAGCTTACGAGGGCAGTTTTTTGCAGATACGCAGTATTTT,CASSLRGQFFADTQYF
TRBJ2-7,TRBD1,NA,TRBV7-9,14,TGTGCCAGCAGCTACAGACAGGGTTTCAACGAGCAGTACTTC,CASSYRQGFNEQYF
TRBJ2-7,TRBD2,once,TRBV10-3,16,TGTGCCACCGCAAGTGGGGCTAGCGGGAGTTCCTACGAGCAGTACTTC,CATASGASGSSYEQYF
TRBJ2-1,NA,NA,TRBV28,13,TGTGCCAGCAGTTTTGGATTTAGAGATGAGCAGTTCTTC,CASSFGFRDEQFF
TRBJ1-5,NA,few,TRBV28,16,TGTGCCAGCAGTTTAATTACAGGGCCCAGCGGGCAGCCCCAGCATTTT,CASSLITGPSGQPQHF
TRBJ2-2,NA,NA,TRBV7-3,13,TGTGCCAGCAGCCGCGGGGTAACCGGGGAGCTGTTTTTT,CASSRGVTGELFF
TRBJ2-7,NA,NA,TRBV5-6,13,TGTGCCAGCAGCTTGGTCCAGACCTACGAGCAGTACTTC,CASSLVQTYEQYF
TRBJ1-5,NA,NA,TRBV5-8,15,TGTGCCAGCAGCTTACACAGGCATAGCAATCAGCCCCAGCATTTT,CASSLHRHSNQPQHF
TRBJ2-3,NA,NA,TRBV6-5,12,TGTGCCAGCAGATCCCCCGGCGAGAAGCAGTATTTT,CASRSPGEKQYF